This T cell receptor (beta chain) was sequenced during a study of cytomegalovirus exposure and HLA in healthy donors. Findings and limits, study-wide: Further analysis was carried out later, and it showed several of the most significant clusters appearing linked to common viral pathogens. Association of a missense DCLRE1C variant with TCR beta V- and J-gene trimming was reported in a later analysis.

This clone was counted only a few times. Antigen specificity is unknown. 13 Jbeta primers and 60 Vbeta primers were used for the PCR. Method: immunoSEQ multiplex PCR; TCRdb's copy keeps in-frame clones and lacks some. The data show about 99,000 clones, 76% seen once. Germline V gives CDR1 MNHEY, CDR2 SVGAGI. J gave up 1 base and V 4 bases, and 0 bases lay outside the gene matches. The CDR3 consists of 14 residues. The study sampled nominally healthy donors, though unrecorded immune exposures were likely. This chain joins TRBV6-5 and TRBJ2-2; 7 positions match TRBD1. The TCR was taken from a woman in her late teens or twenties in good health and CMV-seropositive. The sample taken for sequencing was PBMCs. CDR3 residues: CASSWTGNTGELFF. As DNA, the CDR3 is TGTGCCAGCAGTTGGACAGGGAACACCGGGGAGCTGTTTTTT.